This T cell receptor (beta chain) emerged from a study of human T cells and chemical hapten exposure (dated by TCRdb to the early 2020s). The study in broad terms: For sensitization, 2% DPC in acetone was applied to a roughly 2 cm by roughly 2 cm area of upper inner arm skin. Patients additionally received weekly therapeutic DPC doses to the scalp throughout the approximately 25-week study period. Patch testing on the upper back used Finn chambers containing 0.01% DPC, with scoring done after 6 days according to International Contact Dermatitis Research Group standards. Most of the patients in the cohort were female, and the cohort covered alopecia areata with under or over 50% scalp involvement, alopecia totalis and alopecia universalis. The libraries were sequenced as a pool, and the TCR yield per sample differed mostly because of small variations in library volumes within the pool. The study tracked peripheral blood TCR repertoire changes in vivo during primary and secondary sensitization to the hapten diphenylcyclopropenone (DPC) in alopecia patients. Blood samples were taken from patients before sensitization (week 0) and then at 2, 6 and about 24 weeks after DPC sensitization. Twenty-nine alopecia patients gave blood for TCR sequencing at one to four time points (pre-sensitization, 2, 6 and 24 weeks).

Points the paper makes about the study in general: Repeated subsampling changed both the strength of the expansion versus patch-test correlation and the threshold at which that correlation became significant. Expanded TCRs formed significantly more large CDR3 similarity clusters than pre-sensitization or healthy control sets, consistent with antigen-driven responses. Because every patient had alopecia, a presumed autoimmune disease, the patients' immune response might differ from that of healthy individuals. Patch test score was positively correlated with the number of PT1 expanded TCRs, with significance at thresholds 8, 16 and 32 but not at 4. The number of TCRs above 1 in 1000 frequency did not change with DPC sensitization; there was no evidence of global repertoire structure alterations.

On this clonotype itself: Its target antigen remains unknown. The input lacks base qualities; no much larger clone sits a single base away.

What the time point label conveys for this sample: patch test 1, 2 weeks after DPC sensitization. The sample's treatment or condition, from its label and the paper: therapeutic diphenylcyclopropenone sensitization with weekly scalp DPC. At every patch-test visit, the blood draw took place before the patch test was put on. Eligible patients were aged 18 to 70, diagnosed with alopecia, deemed suitable for DPC therapy, and excluded if pregnant. Total RNA was extracted from unfractionated whole blood collected in Tempus Blood RNA tubes. Libraries were built with RACE. TCRdb records NextSeq 500 as the sequencer. Library preparation attached unique molecular identifiers to individual cDNA molecules for quantitative, reproducible TCR counting. From each blood RNA sample, both TCR alpha and TCR beta chains were sequenced. The study's processing was this. Samples had a median of 95,638 TCRs, with a range from about 23,224 to 700,000. V, J and CDR3 annotation of the TCR reads was performed with the Decombinator software suite. To make PS versus PT1 abundance plots, every sample was subsampled to the same number of TCRs (28,000). TCRs were defined as expanded if absent before sensitization and observed at least eight times at the 2-week time point. TCRdb ran its own pipeline on the public reads, namely fastp trimming at Q25 and MiXCR clone calling, and kept in-frame beta chains. Records with the same CDR3 protein are collapsed into one entry carrying the most frequent genes and DNA. None of the V and J calls come from the authors' own analysis; TCRdb made them. Counted in this sample were some 340,000 distinct CDR3 sequences; about 7% of them appeared once. The ten largest clones capture 8.4% of the sample.

Reading from cysteine to phenylalanine, the CDR3 counts 16 amino acids. Left in the record is the CDR3 DNA by itself, 48 bases read in frame from the first base. From the germline V gene, CDR1 is MRHNA and CDR2 is SNTAGT. V and J are truncated by 0 bases and 2 bases respectively, leaving an intervening sequence of 10 bases. The TCR was taken from a woman aged 18-29 years with alopecia areata. Some clones in this sample may be carry-over from other donors' samples. The receptor chain draws on TRBV6-4 and TRBJ2-2; the D gene cannot be resolved reliably. This specimen was whole blood, taken in connection with sensitization to the hapten diphenylcyclopropenone (DPC). CDR3 sequence: CASSDSVTLNTGELFF. Here is the DNA: TGTGCCAGCAGTGACTCTGTGACTTTAAACACCGGGGAGCTGTTTTTT.